This T cell receptor beta chain is drawn from a study of radiotherapy plus CTLA-4 blockade in lung cancer (dated by TCRdb to 2016 to 2018). Background for the entire study: Among the enrolled patients, approximately 17% had an objective response, and 31% reached disease control. Broader findings and caveats from the paper: After treatment with radiotherapy and ipilimumab, TCR clones that originated in tumors expanded in peripheral blood. Increased serum interferon-beta after radiation, together with early dynamic changes in blood T cell clones, were reported to be the strongest predictors of response.

Focal radiation therapy combined with CTLA-4 blockade (ipilimumab) was tested in patients with chemo-refractory metastatic non-small-cell lung cancer. On this clone: There is no known antigen for this receptor. Base qualities are not at hand, and no much larger clone is one base apart.

The library was built by means of the immunoSEQ multiplex PCR assay. This is the immuneACCESS table as TCRdb keeps it, with only in-frame sequences that have V and J called. A part of the clones is gone; compared with another copy, unresolved V genes explain less than half, and the rest is unexplained. The sample table records under 70,000 clones; approximately 80% of these occur just once. The ten largest account for approximately 4% of the sample. This sequence was found in a human donor with non-small cell lung cancer who had a complete response to radiotherapy plus ipilimumab. The specimen was peripheral blood, collected from a patient treated with radiotherapy plus ipilimumab.

Read as DNA, the sequence is TGTGCCAGTAGTATTATTCCCGGACTACCCTGGGAGCTGTTTTTT. Translated, this is CASSIIPGLPWELFF. In this chain, TRBV19 is recombined with TRBJ2-2; the best D guess is TRBD2, with 6 bases matching. For CDR1 and CDR2, the germline V gene (reference sequence) lists LNHDA and SQIVND. The CDR3 runs 15 amino acids, cysteine and phenylalanine included. The read is trimmed to its CDR3 DNA, 45 bases read in frame from base 1. At the junction V is shortened by 3 bases and J by 9 bases, with 17 bases in between.